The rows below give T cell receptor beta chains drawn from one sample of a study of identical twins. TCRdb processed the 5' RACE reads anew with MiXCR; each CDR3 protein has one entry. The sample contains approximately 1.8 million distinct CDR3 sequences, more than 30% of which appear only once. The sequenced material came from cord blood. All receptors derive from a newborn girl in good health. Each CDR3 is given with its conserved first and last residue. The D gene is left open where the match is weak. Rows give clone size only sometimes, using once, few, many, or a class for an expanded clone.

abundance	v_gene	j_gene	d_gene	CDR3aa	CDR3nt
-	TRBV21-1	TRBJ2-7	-	CARTHETGSYEQYF	TGTGCCAGAACGCACGAGACAGGCTCCTACGAGCAGTACTTC
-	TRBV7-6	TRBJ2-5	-	CASSLADVTQYF	TGTGCCAGCAGCTTAGCGGACGTGACCCAGTACTTC
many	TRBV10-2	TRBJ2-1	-	CASRRSYNEQFF	TGTGCCAGCCGACGGTCCTACAATGAGCAGTTCTTC
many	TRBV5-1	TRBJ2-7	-	CASSFDQGFDEQYF	TGCGCCAGCAGCTTCGATCAGGGGTTTGACGAGCAGTACTTC
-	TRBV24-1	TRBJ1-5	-	CATSDLGAAQPQHF	TGTGCCACCAGTGATTTGGGGGCGGCTCAGCCCCAGCATTTT
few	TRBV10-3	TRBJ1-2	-	CAISEGQTYNYGYTF	TGTGCCATCAGTGAAGGACAGACCTACAACTATGGCTACACCTTC
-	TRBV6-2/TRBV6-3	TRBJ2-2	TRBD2	CASSYSGSGSAGELFF	TGTGCCAGCAGTTACTCTGGTAGCGGGAGTGCCGGGGAGCTGTTTTTT
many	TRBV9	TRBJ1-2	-	CASSVDPSNYGYTF	TGTGCCAGCAGCGTAGATCCTTCCAACTATGGCTACACCTTC
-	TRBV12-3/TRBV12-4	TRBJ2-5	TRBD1	CASSSYGTGRNEQYF	TGTGCCAGCAGTTCATACGGGACAGGGCGCAATGAGCAGTACTTC
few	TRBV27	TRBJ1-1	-	CASRPRGFDTEAFF	TGTGCCAGCAGGCCCAGGGGATTCGACACTGAAGCTTTCTTT
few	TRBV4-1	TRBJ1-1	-	CASSLPGHPNTEAFF	TGCGCCAGCAGCCTCCCAGGACATCCGAACACTGAAGCTTTCTTT
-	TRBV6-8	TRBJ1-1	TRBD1	CASRPDREGMNTEAFF	TGTGCCAGCCGCCCGGACAGGGAAGGCATGAACACTGAAGCTTTCTTT
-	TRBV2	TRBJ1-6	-	CASKDSRGHSPLHF	TGTGCCAGCAAAGACAGCCGTGGACATTCACCCCTCCACTTT
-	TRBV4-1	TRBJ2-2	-	CASSQDQHANTGELFF	TGCGCCAGCAGCCAAGATCAACACGCGAACACCGGGGAGCTGTTTTTT
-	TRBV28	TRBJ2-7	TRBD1	CASSLYGQGGEQYF	TGTGCCAGCAGTCTATACGGACAGGGCGGCGAGCAGTACTTC
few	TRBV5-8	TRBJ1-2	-	CASSWTAFYGCTF	TGTGCCAGCAGCTGGACGGCATTCTATGGCTGCACCTTC
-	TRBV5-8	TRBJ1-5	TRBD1	CASSWTGGLYQPQHF	TGTGCCAGCAGCTGGACAGGGGGCCTATATCAGCCCCAGCATTTT
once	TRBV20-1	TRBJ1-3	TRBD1	CSARDQRTGPSGNTIYF	TGCAGTGCTAGAGATCAGAGGACAGGGCCCTCTGGAAACACCATATATTTT
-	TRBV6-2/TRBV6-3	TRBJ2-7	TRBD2	CATALAHSYEQYF	TGTGCCACCGCACTAGCGCACTCCTACGAGCAGTACTTC
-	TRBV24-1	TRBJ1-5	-	CATSDRKGLNQPQHF	TGTGCCACCAGTGATCGGAAGGGCCTCAATCAGCCCCAGCATTTT
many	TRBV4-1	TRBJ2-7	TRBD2	CASSQEGLAGVTYEQYF	TGCGCCAGCAGCCAAGAGGGACTAGCGGGGGTCACCTACGAGCAGTACTTC
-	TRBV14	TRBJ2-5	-	CASSPASSSPYF	TGTGCCAGCAGCCCGGCCTCCAGCTCTCCGTACTTC
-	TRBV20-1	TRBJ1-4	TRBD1	CSAMGQVYEKLFF	TGCAGTGCTATGGGACAGGTTTATGAAAAACTGTTTTTT
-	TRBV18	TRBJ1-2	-	CASSAGAYYGYTF	TGTGCCAGCTCAGCAGGGGCTTACTATGGCTACACCTTC